The sequence of this T cell receptor (beta chain) was determined in a study of cytomegalovirus exposure and HLA in healthy donors (dated by TCRdb to the late 2010s). Regarding the complete study: An earlier analysis of some 500 of the donors reported about 290 Gb of sequence data and roughly 100 million unique TCR beta sequences from about 200 million T cells. An early release covering roughly 640 HLA-typed donors comprised about 300 gigabases of sequencing data and 85 million or so unique TCR sequences. The genetic ancestry cluster associated with self-reported Caucasian donors included 70% to 85% of the 300 to 450 genotyped donors. The study aimed to test whether signatures of past pathogen exposure could be identified by cataloging public T cell receptors. The study used immunosequencing to profile the T cell repertoires of more than 650 subjects and linked those repertoires to cytomegalovirus serostatus. In addition to the first cohort of about 650 subjects, a separate validation cohort of approximately 130 different subjects was used. High-throughput TCR immunosequencing, statistical association of individual TCRs with disease status, and machine learning were combined to predict cytomegalovirus infection status. A later analysis re-examined previously published TCR beta repertoires from over 500 donors and added high-resolution HLA genotyping to investigate patterns of TCR occurrence. In the later analysis, no new phenotypic data were used to find candidate immune exposures; instead, reliance was placed on TCR beta sequences and their occurrence across donors. To decide whether each TCR beta V gene segment behaved as functional or pseudogenic, an earlier analysis of 587 of the donors relied on high-throughput TCR beta sequencing. Donor age, sex, ethnicity and CMV serostatus were compiled together with the repertoire data. Genome-wide SNP genotypes for about 60% of the roughly 700 donors were used in a later genetic analysis, which treated that subset as a discovery cohort. Every repertoire in the discovery cohort had been generated on one and the same sequencing platform. HLA typing included class I and class II loci at four-digit resolution. Typing coverage differed by locus: A, B, C, DRB1 and DQB1 were typed in roughly 620-640 donors, DQA1 in roughly 510, DPA1 in around 600, and DPB1 in just under 480. Several DR-DQ haplotypes were treated as single units for association and clustering because of strong linkage in the cohort. On average, around 240,000 unique TCR beta nucleotide sequences were sequenced per donor among about 400 genotyped donors of the cohort, with 15% to 20% of those sequences being non-productive.

Library preparation used the immunoSEQ multiplex PCR assay. The multiplex PCR relied on a mix of 60 forward primers for TCR Vbeta segments and 13 reverse primers for TCR Jbeta segments. The CDR3 region of rearranged TCR beta genes was amplified from genomic DNA with a multiplex PCR assay. The amplified TCR beta libraries were sequenced on the Illumina HiSeq System as 87-base-pair reads. In the source study's methods: In a later analysis, tens of millions of unique TCR beta chains were counted across the 650 to 700 repertoires, and around 11 million of these chains were shared by at least two donors. Raw reads were error-corrected and collapsed into unique sequences by a nearest-neighbor algorithm in which closely related sequences were merged to remove PCR and sequencing errors. To assign V, D and J gene segments, CDR3 sequences were aligned to IMGT reference sequences. Each retained sequence needed at least a six-nucleotide match to both a V gene segment and a J gene segment. Rearrangements were called productive when the CDR3 lacked stop codons and stayed in frame with V and J; all others were non-productive. CDR3 was defined according to IMGT convention as the region running from the second conserved V-encoded cysteine to the conserved J-encoded phenylalanine. In an earlier analysis of around 600 of the donors, sequences lacking an unambiguous match to a single V gene segment were excluded. In an earlier analysis of almost 600 of the donors, a V segment was called functional when productive rearrangements were above 56.7%, and segregating when the standard deviation between donors exceeded 5%. A statistical classification framework was developed to diagnose cytomegalovirus status using the catalog of TCR beta chain sequences. V and J gene assignment, in a later analysis, came from comparing TCR nucleotide sequences with IMGT/GENE-DB human TR gene sequences. A later analysis assigned CDR3 sequences and most-parsimonious VDJ recombination scenarios with the TCRdist pipeline. A later analysis defined each TCR beta chain by its CDR3 amino acid sequence plus V-gene family, and excluded reads lacking a unique V-gene family. A later analysis removed roughly 590 highly shared, low-generation-probability nucleotide sequences to deal with suspected cross-contamination and a sequencing artifact. For each public chain, a later analysis derived a clonal expansion index from normalized ranks of inferred template counts within each repertoire. In a later analysis, generation probabilities were computed with a VDJ recombination model fitted to out-of-frame rearrangements, and the resulting probabilities were checked against IGoR. A later analysis scored TCR-TCR, TCR-HLA and TCR-CMV co-occurrence with hypergeometric tests, applying a repertoire-size bias correction to TCR pairs. False discovery rates were estimated in a later analysis by permuting HLA or CMV assignments 20 times. A later analysis grouped co-occurring TCRs with DBSCAN, adding TCRdist sequence similarity when clustering within HLA-allele-positive subsets. For co-occurrence clustering, repertoires with fewer than 30,000 or more than 120,000 public chains were excluded, along with five repertoires with anomalous nucleotide sharing. In TCRdb, the immuneACCESS table is reduced to in-frame sequences with V and J assigned. These tables do not hold every clone; where another copy was compared, an unresolved V gene accounts for under half, and the others remain unexplained. V, J and clone size derive from that table, while D and trimming were established from the DNA sequence. For this sample the table gives 65,000 or so clones, of which approximately 82% were detected only once. Of the sample, 2.5% to 3.5% is held by the ten largest clones.

V and J are truncated by 4 bases and 0 bases respectively, leaving an intervening sequence of 28 bases. From the cysteine up to the phenylalanine, the CDR3 has a length of 21 residues. Of the read, only the CDR3 DNA is kept; its 63 bases are in frame from base 1. As encoded in the germline V gene (reference sequence), CDR1 is LNHDA while CDR2 is SQIVND. Points the paper makes about the study in general: Linkage disequilibrium might explain the correlated functional status among segregating V segments, but an unknown experimental factor could not be ruled out. In a later analysis, HLA-associated TCR beta chains were found to be more clonally expanded and to have lower generation probabilities than equally common non-associated chains. In a later analysis, the rate of TCR association differed among HLA loci, with DRB1 alleles having the most associated TCRs and HLA-C alleles having the fewest. CMV serostatus was the only immune exposure information available for the cohort. The 87-base-pair reads could not distinguish some IMGT-functional V segments, including TRBV6-2 and TRBV6-3, so those segments were excluded. Because counts were too low, around 17 rarely observed V segments, including chromosome 9 orphons, were left out of the earlier analysis of about 620 of the donors. Because some donors lacked HLA typing at each locus, the association tests relied only on the typed subset. Roughly uniform sequencing depth across donors was assumed in presence/absence analyses, although this assumption may not hold. In both the original and validation cohorts, the classifier was reported to diagnose cytomegalovirus status with high specificity and sensitivity. This cohort had only TCR beta chains sequenced, and the lack of alpha or paired-chain data limited which features could be detected. A later genetic analysis reported fewer N-insertions in productive TCRs among donors in an Asian-associated ancestry cluster than the roughly 670-donor mean. Across donors, most TCR sequences were observed very rarely, whereas some public TCRs were present in many individuals. In vitro tests confirmed that three of the cytomegalovirus-associated TCR beta chains recognize cytomegalovirus antigens. An association between a missense DCLRE1C variant and V-gene and J-gene trimming of TCR beta chains was found in a later genetic analysis and replicated in an independent cohort. The study gave a list of about 160 TCR beta chains associated with cytomegalovirus. Most CMV-associated TCR beta chains appeared to be HLA-restricted in a later analysis, and the HLA associations seemed to be driven largely by CMV exposure. In a later analysis, several top co-occurrence clusters were reported to appear linked to parvovirus B19, influenza, CMV and Epstein-Barr virus. Assigning TCR associations to individual alleles was difficult when HLA alleles, especially DR and DQ, strongly co-occurred. In an earlier analysis of around 600 of the donors, most TCR beta V segments were observed in productive rearrangements about 90% or about 30% of the time, broadly matching IMGT annotations. In a later analysis, some 17,000 TCR beta sequences were associated with specific HLA alleles at a false discovery rate of 0.05. A further reported finding was that TCR beta sequences accurately predicted the HLA-A and HLA-B alleles for most subjects in the first cohort. The sequencing pipeline was judged likely to have produced a cluster of highly shared sequence variants as a technical artifact. It was suggested by the authors that the approach could potentially be generalized to other disease states and immunological phenotypes.

The cohort comprised 710 or so healthy bone marrow donors. Cohort members were all nominally healthy when sampled, although unrecorded immune exposures were likely present. The donor tested CMV seropositive and was one of the 289 seropositive cohort members. Every donor gave a peripheral blood sample, and the peripheral blood mononuclear cells from that sample were used for TCR beta sequencing. Genomic DNA was extracted from the blood cell samples with the Qiagen DNeasy Blood Extraction Kit. This clone has just a few counts. Which antigen it targets is not known. No clone much larger than this one lies a single base away; base qualities are absent.

Sequencing was performed on PBMCs. The clonotype comes from a girl aged 5-17 years in good health and CMV-seropositive. This receptor chain uses TRBV19 and TRBJ1-5; the D gene is perhaps TRBD1, on 6 matching bases. The DNA is as follows: TGTGCCAGTAGTAATGGGGGGGTGGGTGAGGACAGCAGATATAGCAATCAGCCCCAGCATTTT. Translated, it reads CASSNGGVGEDSRYSNQPQHF.